The clone carrying this T cell receptor (beta chain) is a singleton in its sample. The antigen is undetermined. These data originate in a study of OX40 agonist ivuxolimab in advanced cancers. Study-level information: Mean age 60 years, range about 23 to 80; 82.7% male.

General observations from the study: Clonal expansion among partial responders at 0.1-3.0 mg/kg ranked near the lowest. Several nonresponders also turned out to have low normalized T-cell clonal expansion.

Profiling relied on immunoSEQ multiplex PCR, and the TCRdb table lists in-frame clones only, not all of them. The table records tens of thousands of clones, 80% to 90% of them present only once. This sequence originates from an adult with an advanced solid tumor such as melanoma, head and neck, liver or kidney cancer. The sample was CD4+ or CD8+ T cells sorted from blood, taken in a trial of the OX40 agonist ivuxolimab.

The CDR3 loop is CSVEEPPDTSIPEAFF. The CDR3 nucleotides are TGCAGCGTTGAAGAGCCGCCCGATACTTCTATCCCTGAAGCTTTCTTT. The J gene is TRBJ1-1, the V gene TRBV29-1; D remains ambiguous. Germline V gives CDR1 SQVTM, CDR2 ANQGSEA. CDR3 length equals 16 residues. V shed 0 bases and J shed 6 bases, with 20 bases lying between them.